The entry that follows covers one T cell receptor (beta chain) sequence. What it binds is not known. The data were taken from a study of cytomegalovirus exposure and HLA in healthy donors. Overall study results and limits: Reported results showed that the classifier diagnosed cytomegalovirus status with high specificity and sensitivity.

The repertoire was sequenced with immunoSEQ multiplex PCR; TCRdb's copy has only in-frame clones and lacks some. The sample lists 200,000 or so clones, around 84% seen once, with roughly an eighth in the top ten. Germline-derived CDR1 and CDR2 are MNHNS and SASEGT. CDR3 length: 14 residues. Trimming stripped 4 bases from V and 0 bases from J, with 7 bases between. Source material: PBMCs. The chain combines TRBV6-1 with TRBJ1-3; D is ambiguous. This TCR derives from a woman in her twenties or thirties in good health and CMV-seropositive. CDR3 in amino acids: CASSGRSSGNTIYF. Here the CDR3 DNA reads TGTGCCAGCAGTGGGAGAAGCTCTGGAAACACCATATATTTT.